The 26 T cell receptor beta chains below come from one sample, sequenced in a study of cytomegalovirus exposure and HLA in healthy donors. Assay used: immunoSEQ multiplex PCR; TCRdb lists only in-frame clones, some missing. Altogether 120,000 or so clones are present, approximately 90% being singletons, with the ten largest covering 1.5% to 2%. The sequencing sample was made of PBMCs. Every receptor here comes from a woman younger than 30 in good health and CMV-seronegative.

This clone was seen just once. The CDR3 region is CASSLSDSSMDEAFF. As DNA, the CDR3 is TGTGCCAGCAGTTTATCGGACAGCTCCATGGATGAAGCTTTCTTT. V gene TRBV27 combines with J gene TRBJ1-1; the D gene is possibly TRBD1 (6 bases). The CDR3 covers 15 residues. Germline loops: CDR1 MNHEY, CDR2 SMNVEV (reference sequence). The V and J ends lost 0 bases and 7 bases respectively, with 15 bases between them.

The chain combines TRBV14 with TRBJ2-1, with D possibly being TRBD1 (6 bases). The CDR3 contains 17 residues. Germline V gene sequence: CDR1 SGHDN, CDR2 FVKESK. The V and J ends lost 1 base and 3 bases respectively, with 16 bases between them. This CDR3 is CASSQAFRGLGYNEQFF. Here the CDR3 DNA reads TGTGCCAGCAGCCAAGCCTTTAGGGGGTTAGGCTACAATGAGCAGTTCTTC. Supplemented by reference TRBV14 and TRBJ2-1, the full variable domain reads EAGVTQFPSHSVIEKGQTVTLRCDPISGHDNLYWYRRVMGKEIKFLLHFVKESKQDESGMPNNRFLAERTGGTYSTLKVQPAELEDSGVYFCASSQAFRGLGYNEQFFGPGTRLTVL.

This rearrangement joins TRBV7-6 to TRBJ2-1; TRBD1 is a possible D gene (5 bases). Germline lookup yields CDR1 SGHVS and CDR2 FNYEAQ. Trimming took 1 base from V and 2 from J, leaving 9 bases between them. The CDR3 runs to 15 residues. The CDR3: CASSLGQSPYNEQFF. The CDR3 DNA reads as TGTGCCAGCAGCTTAGGACAGAGCCCCTACAATGAGCAGTTCTTC.

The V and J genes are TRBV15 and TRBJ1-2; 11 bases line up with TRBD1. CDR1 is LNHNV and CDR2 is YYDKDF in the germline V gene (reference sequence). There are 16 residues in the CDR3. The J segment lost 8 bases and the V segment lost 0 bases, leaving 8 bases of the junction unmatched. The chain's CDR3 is CATSRDRTGGRGGYTF. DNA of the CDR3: TGTGCCACCAGCAGAGACCGGACAGGGGGCAGAGGAGGCTACACCTTC.

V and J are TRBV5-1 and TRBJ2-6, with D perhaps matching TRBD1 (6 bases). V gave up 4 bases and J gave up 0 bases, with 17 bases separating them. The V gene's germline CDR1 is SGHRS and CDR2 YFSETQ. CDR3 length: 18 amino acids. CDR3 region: CASSPSGDPLSGANVLTF. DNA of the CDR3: TGCGCCAGCAGCCCCTCAGGGGACCCCCTCTCTGGGGCCAACGTCCTGACTTTC.

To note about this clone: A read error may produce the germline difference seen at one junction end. CDR3 region: CASSHRQGAVNEQFF. In DNA form, the CDR3 reads TGTGCTAGCAGCCACCGACAGGGGGCGGTCAATGAGCAGTTCTTC. The chain carries TRBV7-7 and TRBJ2-1, with 10 bases aligning to TRBD1. CDR3 length: 15 residues. Germline values: CDR1 SSHAT, CDR2 FNYEAQ (reference sequence).

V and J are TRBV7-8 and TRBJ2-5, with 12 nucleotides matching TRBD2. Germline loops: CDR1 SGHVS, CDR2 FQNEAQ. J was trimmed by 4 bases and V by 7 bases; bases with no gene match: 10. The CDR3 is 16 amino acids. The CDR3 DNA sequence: TGTGCCAGCACCAAACTAGCGGGGGGCCATGTAGAGACCCAGTACTTC. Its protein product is CASTKLAGGHVETQYF.

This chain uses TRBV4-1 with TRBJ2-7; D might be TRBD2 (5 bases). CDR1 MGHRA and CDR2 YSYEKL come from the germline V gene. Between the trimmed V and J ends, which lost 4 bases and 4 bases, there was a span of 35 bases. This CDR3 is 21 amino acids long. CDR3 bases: TGCGCCAGCAGCCTAGCCGCTGATCCGCGGGTCGCTCTCGAAACCGAATACGAGCAGTACTTC. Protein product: CASSLAADPRVALETEYEQYF.

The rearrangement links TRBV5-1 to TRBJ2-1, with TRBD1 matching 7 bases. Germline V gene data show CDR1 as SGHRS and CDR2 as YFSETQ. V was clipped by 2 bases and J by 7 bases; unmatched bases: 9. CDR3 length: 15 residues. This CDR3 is CASSFTTGHGNEQFF. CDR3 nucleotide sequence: TGCGCCAGCAGCTTTACGACAGGGCATGGGAATGAGCAGTTCTTC.

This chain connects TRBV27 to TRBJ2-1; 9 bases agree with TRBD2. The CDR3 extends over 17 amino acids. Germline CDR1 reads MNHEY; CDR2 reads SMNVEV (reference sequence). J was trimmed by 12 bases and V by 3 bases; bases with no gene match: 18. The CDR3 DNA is TGTGCCAGCAGTTTGCCCCTGACTAGCGGCGCACCGCGAGTGCAGTTCTTC. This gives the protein CASSLPLTSGAPRVQFF.

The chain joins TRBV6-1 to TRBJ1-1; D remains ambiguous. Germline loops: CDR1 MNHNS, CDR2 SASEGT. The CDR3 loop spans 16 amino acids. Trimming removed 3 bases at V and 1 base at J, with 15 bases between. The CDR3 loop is CASSDSVVRWNTEAFF. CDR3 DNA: TGTGCCAGCAGTGATTCAGTGGTGAGGTGGAACACTGAAGCTTTCTTT.

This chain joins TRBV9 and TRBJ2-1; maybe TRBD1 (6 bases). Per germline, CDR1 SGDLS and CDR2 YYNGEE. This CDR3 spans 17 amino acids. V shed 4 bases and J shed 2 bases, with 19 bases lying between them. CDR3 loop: CASSPSGSGTTYNEQFF. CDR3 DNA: TGTGCCAGCAGCCCCTCAGGATCCGGGACAACCTACAATGAGCAGTTCTTC.

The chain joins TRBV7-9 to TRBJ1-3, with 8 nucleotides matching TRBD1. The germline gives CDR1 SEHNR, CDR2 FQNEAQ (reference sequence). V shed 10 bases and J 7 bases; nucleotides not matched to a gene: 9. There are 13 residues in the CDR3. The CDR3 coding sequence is TGTGCCACCCGACAGGGGCTAGTGAACACCATATATTTT. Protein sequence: CATRQGLVNTIYF.

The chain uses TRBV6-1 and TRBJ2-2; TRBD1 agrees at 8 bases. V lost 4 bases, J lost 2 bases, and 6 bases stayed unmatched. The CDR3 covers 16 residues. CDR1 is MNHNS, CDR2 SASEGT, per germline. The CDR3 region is CASSVRTGPNTGELFF. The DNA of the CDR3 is TGTGCCAGCAGTGTACGGACAGGGCCCAACACCGGGGAGCTGTTTTTT.

The CDR3 sequence is CASSANQGAQSDTQYF. CDR3 nucleotides: TGTGCCAGCAGCGCAAACCAGGGGGCGCAGTCAGATACGCAGTATTTT. This chain connects TRBV9 to TRBJ2-3; TRBD1 aligns across 8 bases. The J segment lost 4 bases and the V segment lost 3 bases, leaving 10 bases of the junction unmatched. Germline CDR1 SGDLS, CDR2 YYNGEE. The CDR3 covers 16 residues.

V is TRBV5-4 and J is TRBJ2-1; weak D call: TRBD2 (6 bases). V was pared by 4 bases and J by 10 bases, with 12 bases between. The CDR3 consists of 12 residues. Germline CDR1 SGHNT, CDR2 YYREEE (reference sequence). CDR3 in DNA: TGTGCCAGCAGCACGACTAGTCGGGAGCAGTTCTTC. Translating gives CASSTTSREQFF.

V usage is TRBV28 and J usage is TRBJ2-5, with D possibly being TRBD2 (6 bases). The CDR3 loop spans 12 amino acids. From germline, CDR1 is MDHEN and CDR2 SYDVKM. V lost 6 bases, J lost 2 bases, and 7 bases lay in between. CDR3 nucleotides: TGTGCCAGCAGGACTAGTCAAGAGACCCAGTACTTC. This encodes CASRTSQETQYF.

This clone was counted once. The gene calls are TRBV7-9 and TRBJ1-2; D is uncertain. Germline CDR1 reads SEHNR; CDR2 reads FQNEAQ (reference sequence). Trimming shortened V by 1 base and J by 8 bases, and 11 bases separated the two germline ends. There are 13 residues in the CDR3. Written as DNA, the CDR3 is TGTGCCAGCAGCTTAGGGCAGTCGTGGGGCTACACCTTC. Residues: CASSLGQSWGYTF.

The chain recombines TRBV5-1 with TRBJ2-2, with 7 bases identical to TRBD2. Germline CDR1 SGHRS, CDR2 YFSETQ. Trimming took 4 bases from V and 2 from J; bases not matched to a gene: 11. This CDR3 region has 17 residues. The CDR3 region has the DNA TGCGCCAGCAGCCCAAGGGGTTCTAGCGGAAACACCGGGGAGCTGTTTTTT. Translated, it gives CASSPRGSSGNTGELFF.

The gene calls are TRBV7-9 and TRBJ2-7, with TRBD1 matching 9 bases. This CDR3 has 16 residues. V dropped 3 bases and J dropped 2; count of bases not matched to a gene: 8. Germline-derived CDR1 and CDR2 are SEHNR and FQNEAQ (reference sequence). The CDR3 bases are TGTGCCAGCAGCTTGGCGGGACAGGGAATCGCCTACGAGCAGTACTTC. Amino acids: CASSLAGQGIAYEQYF.

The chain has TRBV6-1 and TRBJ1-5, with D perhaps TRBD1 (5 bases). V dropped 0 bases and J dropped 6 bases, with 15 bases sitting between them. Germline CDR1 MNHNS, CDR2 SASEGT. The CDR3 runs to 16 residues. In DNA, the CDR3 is TGTGCCAGCAGTGAAGCTAAGTCGGGGGTGGGTCAGCCCCAGCATTTT. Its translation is CASSEAKSGVGQPQHF.

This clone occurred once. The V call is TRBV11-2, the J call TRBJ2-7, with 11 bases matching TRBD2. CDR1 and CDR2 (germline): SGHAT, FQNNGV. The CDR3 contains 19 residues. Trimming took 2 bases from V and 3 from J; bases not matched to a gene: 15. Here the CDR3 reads CASSLYRVRLAGKHYEQYF. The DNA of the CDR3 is TGTGCCAGCAGCTTATATCGAGTAAGACTAGCGGGAAAGCACTACGAGCAGTACTTC.

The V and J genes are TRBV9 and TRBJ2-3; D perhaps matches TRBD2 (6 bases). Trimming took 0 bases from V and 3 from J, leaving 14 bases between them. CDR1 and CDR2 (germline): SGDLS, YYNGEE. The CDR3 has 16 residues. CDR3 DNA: TGTGCCAGCAGCGTAGATCCGGGAGTAGGGACAGATACGCAGTATTTT. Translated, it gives CASSVDPGVGTDTQYF.

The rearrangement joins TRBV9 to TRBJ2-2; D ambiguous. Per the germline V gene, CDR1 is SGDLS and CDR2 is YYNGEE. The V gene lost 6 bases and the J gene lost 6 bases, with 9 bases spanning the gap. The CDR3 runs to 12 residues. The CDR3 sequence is CASNGRAGELFF. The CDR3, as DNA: TGTGCCAGCAACGGCCGGGCCGGGGAGCTGTTTTTT. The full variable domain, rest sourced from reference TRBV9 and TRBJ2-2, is DSGVTQTPKHLITATGQRVTLRCSPRSGDLSVYWYQQSLDQGLQFLIQYYNGEERAKGNILERFSAQQFPDLHSELNLSSLELGDSALYFCASNGRAGELFFGEGSRLTVL.

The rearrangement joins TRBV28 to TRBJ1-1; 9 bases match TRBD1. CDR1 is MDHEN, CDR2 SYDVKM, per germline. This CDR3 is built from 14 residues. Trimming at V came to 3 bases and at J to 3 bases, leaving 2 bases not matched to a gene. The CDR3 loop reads CASSFGQGYTEAFF. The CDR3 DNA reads TGTGCCAGCAGTTTTGGACAGGGGTACACTGAAGCTTTCTTT. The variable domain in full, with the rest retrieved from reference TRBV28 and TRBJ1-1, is DVKVTQSSRYLVKRTGEKVFLECVQDMDHENMFWYRQDPGLGLRLIYFSYDVKMKEKGDIPEGYSVSREKKERFSLILESASTNQTSMYLCASSFGQGYTEAFFGQGTRLTVV.

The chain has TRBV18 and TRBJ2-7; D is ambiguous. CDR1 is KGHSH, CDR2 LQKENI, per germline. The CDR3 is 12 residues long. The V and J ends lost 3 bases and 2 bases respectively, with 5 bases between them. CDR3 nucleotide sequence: TGTGCCAGCTCACCTATTCCCTACGAGCAGTACTTC. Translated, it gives CASSPIPYEQYF.